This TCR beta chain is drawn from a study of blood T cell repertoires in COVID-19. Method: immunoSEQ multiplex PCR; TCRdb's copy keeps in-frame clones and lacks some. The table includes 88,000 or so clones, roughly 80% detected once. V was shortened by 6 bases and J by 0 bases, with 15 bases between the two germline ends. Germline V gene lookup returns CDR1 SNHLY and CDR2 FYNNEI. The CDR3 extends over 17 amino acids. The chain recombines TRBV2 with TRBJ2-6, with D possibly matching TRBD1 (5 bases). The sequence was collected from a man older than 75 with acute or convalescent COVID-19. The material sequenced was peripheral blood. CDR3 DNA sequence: TGTGCCAGCAGCGGGTGGGGCGAATACTCTGGGGCCAACGTCCTGACTTTC. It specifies CASSGWGEYSGANVLTF.